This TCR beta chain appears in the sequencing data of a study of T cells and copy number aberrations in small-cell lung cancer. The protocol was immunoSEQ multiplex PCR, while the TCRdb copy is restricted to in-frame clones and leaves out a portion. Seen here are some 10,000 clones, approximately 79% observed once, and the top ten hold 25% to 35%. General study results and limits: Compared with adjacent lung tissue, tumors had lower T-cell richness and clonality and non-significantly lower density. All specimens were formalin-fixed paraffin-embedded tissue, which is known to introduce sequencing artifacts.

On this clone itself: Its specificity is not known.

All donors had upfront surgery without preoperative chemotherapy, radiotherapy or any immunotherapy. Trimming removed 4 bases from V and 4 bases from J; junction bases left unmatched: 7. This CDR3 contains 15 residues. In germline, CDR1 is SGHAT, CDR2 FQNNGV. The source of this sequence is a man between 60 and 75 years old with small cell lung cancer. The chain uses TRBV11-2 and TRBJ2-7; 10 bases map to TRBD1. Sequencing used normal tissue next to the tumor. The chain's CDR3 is CASSSPGQGSYEQYF. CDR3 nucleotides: TGTGCCAGCAGCTCGCCGGGACAGGGGAGTTACGAGCAGTACTTC.